The clone carrying this T cell receptor beta chain was observed many times. Its antigen is unidentified. These data are taken from a study of T cells after yellow fever vaccination. General study points: Bulk-population clonotypes that are abundant could appear as contaminants in FACS-sorted repertoires.

MiXCR, applied by TCRdb to the 5' RACE reads, yields one record per CDR3 protein. The sample has roughly 150,000 distinct CDR3 sequences, 7.7% seen once. The sequence was obtained from a man aged 25 to 40 who received the YFV17D yellow fever vaccine. The source material was CD4+ T cells sorted from PBMCs, sampled 5 days after the yellow fever booster vaccination.

The CDR3 DNA reads TGCAGTGCACCCCGGACAGGGGACACCGGGGAGCTGTTTTTT. Amino acid sequence: CSAPRTGDTGELFF. The V and J genes are TRBV20-1 and TRBJ2-2; 9 bases align to TRBD1. Per the germline V gene, CDR1 is DFQATT and CDR2 is SNEGSKA (reference sequence). V gave up 6 bases and J gave up 3 bases; unmatched junction bases: 5. The CDR3 totals 14 residues.